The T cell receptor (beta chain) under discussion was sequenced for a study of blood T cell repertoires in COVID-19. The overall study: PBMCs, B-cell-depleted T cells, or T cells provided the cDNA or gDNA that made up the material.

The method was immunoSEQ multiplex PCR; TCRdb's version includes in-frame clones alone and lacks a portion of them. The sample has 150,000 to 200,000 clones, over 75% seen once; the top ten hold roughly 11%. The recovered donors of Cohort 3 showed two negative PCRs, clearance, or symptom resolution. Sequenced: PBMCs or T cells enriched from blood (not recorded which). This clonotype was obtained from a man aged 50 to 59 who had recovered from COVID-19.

CDR3 in amino acids: CASSVESAGAGSLWEQFF. CDR3 in DNA: TGTGCCAGCAGCGTAGAATCCGCCGGAGCAGGGTCGCTTTGGGAGCAGTTCTTC. The chain recombines TRBV9 with TRBJ2-1; possible D gene TRBD1, 5 bases. Germline V gene sequence: CDR1 SGDLS, CDR2 YYNGEE. There are 18 residues in the CDR3. With 0 bases removed from V and 10 bases from J, the gap between germline ends came to 26 bases.